Given below is one T cell receptor (beta chain) in context. The data are from a study of technical replicates of blood from four donors. The CDR3 has 15 amino acids. Germline V CDR1 and CDR2: MNHEY, SMNVEV (reference sequence). V lost 5 bases and J 1 base, leaving 14 bases between the germline ends. Here immunoSEQ multiplex PCR was the method, and the copy in TCRdb shows in-frame clones only, minus some. Of about 70,000 clones in the sample, roughly nine tenths were seen once. Sequencing was done on a sample of PBMCs. This TCR was recovered from a human donor in good health. Some clones in this sample may be carry-over from other donors' samples. V and J are TRBV27 and TRBJ1-1, with a tentative D call TRBD1 (6 bases). In nucleotides, the CDR3 is TGTGCCAGCAGTCTACTGGACAGTCCGAACACTGAAGCTTTCTTT. It yields the protein CASSLLDSPNTEAFF.